Shown below are 25 T cell receptor beta chains from a single sample sequenced in a study of T-cell reconstitution after alpha-beta-depleted transplantation in children. Library preparation (for TCRbeta) was performed with unique molecular identifiers. In TCRdb, the PCR reads were re-called with MiXCR into one record per CDR3 protein. The sample lists 450,000 to 700,000 distinct CDR3 sequences, about a quarter seen once, with less than 40% in the top ten. The source was PBMCs, collected before TCRalphabeta/CD19-depleted stem cell transplant. These receptors originate from a boy under three years old with Wiskott-Aldrich syndrome, due to receive a stem cell transplant.

The chain carries TRBV12-3 or TRBV12-4 and TRBJ2-3; D is uncertain. The CDR3 is 14 residues long. V was pared by 6 bases and J by 0 bases, with 10 bases between. The CDR3 bases are TGTGCCAGCAGAAAGGGCCCTAGCACAGATACGCAGTATTTT. Translated, it gives CASRKGPSTDTQYF.

As DNA, the CDR3 is TGTGCCAGCAGTGAATCTTGGCTAAGGACAGGACGGGGGTTTGGGGAGACCCAGTACTTC. It codes for CASSESWLRTGRGFGETQYF. The gene calls are TRBV25-1 and TRBJ2-5, with a weak D call TRBD1 (7 bases). This CDR3 has 20 amino acids. Per the germline V gene, CDR1 is MGHDK and CDR2 is SYGVNS. The V gene lost 1 base and the J gene lost 5 bases, with 29 bases spanning the gap. The variable domain in full, completed from reference TRBV25-1 and TRBJ2-5, reads EADIYQTPRYLVIGTGKKITLECSQTMGHDKMYWYQQDPGMELHLIHYSYGVNSTEKGDLSSESTVSRIRTEHFPLTLESARPSHTSQYLCASSESWLRTGRGFGETQYFGPGTRLLVL.

This clonotype was detected a few times. The V call is TRBV6-2 or TRBV6-3, the J call TRBJ2-4; D is ambiguous. This CDR3 is 14 amino acids long. With 7 bases removed from V and 1 base from J, the gap between germline ends came to 11 bases. Germline values: CDR1 MNHEY, CDR2 SVGEGT. DNA for the CDR3: TGTGCCAGCACGAAGGACGGGGCCAAAAACATTCAGTACTTC. Translation: CASTKDGAKNIQYF.

The rearrangement uses TRBV28 and TRBJ2-7; 9 bases fit TRBD2. Germline CDR1 is MDHEN and CDR2 is SYDVKM. The CDR3 is 14 residues long. V was clipped by 5 bases and J by 2 bases; unmatched bases: 4. In DNA, the CDR3 is TGTGCCAGCAGTCAAGCGGGAGGAGCCTACGAGCAGTACTTC. It yields the protein CASSQAGGAYEQYF.

This sequence joins TRBV5-1 and TRBJ1-3; no clear D gene. This CDR3 region has 13 residues. V lost 4 bases and J lost 0, with 5 bases in between. CDR1 and CDR2 (germline): SGHRS, YFSETQ. DNA of the CDR3: TGCGCCAGCAGCCCCGACTCTGGAAACACCATATATTTT. This sequence encodes CASSPDSGNTIYF.

The rearrangement links TRBV15 to TRBJ2-5; TRBD1 aligns across 7 bases. Trimming removed 3 bases from V and 3 bases from J; junction bases left unmatched: 1. CDR3 size: 13 residues. Germline values: CDR1 LNHNV, CDR2 YYDKDF (reference sequence). The CDR3 loop reads CATSSGQEETQYF. Written as DNA, the CDR3 is TGTGCCACCAGCAGCGGACAGGAAGAGACCCAGTACTTC.

Only a few counts were recorded for this clonotype. The J gene is TRBJ2-1, the V gene TRBV12-3 or TRBV12-4, with 7 positions matching TRBD1. Unmatched junction bases numbered 8, after V lost 6 bases and J lost 9 bases. The CDR3 is 13 amino acids. This CDR3 is CASRGTDVIEQFF. The CDR3 DNA reads as TGTGCCAGCAGGGGGACAGACGTAATTGAGCAGTTCTTC.

This clonotype appeared a few times. The genes are TRBV5-1 and TRBJ2-3, with D hard to call. Looked up from germline, CDR1 is SGHRS and CDR2 is YFSETQ. V lost 3 bases and J 3 bases, leaving 14 bases between the germline ends. The length of the CDR3 is 15 residues. CDR3 loop: CASSSGTTVTDTQYF. The CDR3 DNA reads as TGCGCCAGCAGCTCCGGTACGACGGTAACAGATACGCAGTATTTT. Supplemented by reference TRBV5-1 and TRBJ2-3, the full variable domain reads KAGVTQTPRYLIKTRGQQVTLSCSPISGHRSVSWYQQTPGQGLQFLFEYFSETQRNKGNFPGRFSGRQFSNSRSEMNVSTLELGDSALYLCASSSGTTVTDTQYFGPGTRLTVL.

The V gene is TRBV27, the J gene TRBJ2-5, with a weak D call TRBD1 (5 bases). CDR1 MNHEY and CDR2 SMNVEV come from the germline V gene (reference sequence). This CDR3 contains 13 residues. Trimming removed 7 bases at V and 1 base at J, with 10 bases between. The CDR3 DNA reads as TGTGCCAGCAAAGGGGCGCTCCAAGAGACCCAGTACTTC. Translating gives CASKGALQETQYF.

This clonotype was found a few times. CDR3 sequence (DNA): TGCGCCAGCAGCTTGGTAGGGACTAGCGGCTACAATGAGCAGTTCTTC. It specifies CASSLVGTSGYNEQFF. This rearrangement joins TRBV5-1 to TRBJ2-1; 11 bases are a match to TRBD2. V dropped 0 bases and J dropped 3; count of bases not matched to a gene: 2. Germline V lookup: CDR1 SGHRS, CDR2 YFSETQ. The CDR3 sequence is 16 residues long.

This sequence joins TRBV5-1 and TRBJ1-2; D not certain. The germline V gene has CDR1 SGHRS and CDR2 YFSETQ. The CDR3 has 13 residues. The V end lost 3 bases, the J end lost 4 bases, and 10 bases lay between the germline ends. The CDR3 loop reads CASSSAPSYGYTF. As DNA, the CDR3 is TGCGCCAGCAGCTCGGCCCCCTCCTATGGCTACACCTTC.

This clonotype was seen a handful of times. This chain joins TRBV29-1 and TRBJ2-3; 13 nucleotides agree with TRBD2. There are 17 residues in the CDR3. V trimming: 6 bases; J trimming: 4 bases; junction bases outside the gene matches: 13. CDR1 and CDR2 from the germline V gene are SQVTM and ANQGSEA. As DNA, the CDR3 is TGCAGCGTCGCAAGGACTAGCGGGAGAAGTGGGTCAGATACGCAGTATTTT. Amino acids: CSVARTSGRSGSDTQYF.

The gene calls are TRBV28 and TRBJ2-1, with 10 bases identical to TRBD2. The ends lost 2 bases at V and 9 bases at J; junction bases unmatched: 7. This CDR3 spans 15 amino acids. Germline CDR1 reads MDHEN; CDR2 reads SYDVKM. CDR3 nucleotide sequence: TGTGCCAGCAGTTTAGACCTAGCGGGAGTCGGTGAGCAGTTCTTC. Its translation is CASSLDLAGVGEQFF.

V and J are TRBV7-9 and TRBJ2-1, with 12 bases that match TRBD2. Germline trimming cut 3 bases from V and 5 bases from J; bases unmatched to any gene: 5. CDR1 is SEHNR, CDR2 FQNEAQ, per germline (reference sequence). CDR3 size: 16 residues. The CDR3 DNA sequence: TGTGCCAGCAGCTTCGGACTAGCGGGACCAGACAATGAGCAGTTCTTC. It yields the protein CASSFGLAGPDNEQFF.

The chain uses TRBV29-1 and TRBJ1-5; D call uncertain. Trimming removed 5 bases from V and 5 bases from J, with 19 bases in between. This CDR3 region has 15 residues. The germline V gene encodes CDR1 SQVTM and CDR2 ANQGSEA. The CDR3 is CSVRVSGTPDQPQHF. The DNA of the CDR3 is TGCAGCGTTAGGGTCTCGGGCACCCCCGATCAGCCCCAGCATTTT.

The J gene is TRBJ2-5, the V gene TRBV4-1; no firm D call. Trimming left V 0 bases short and J 4 bases short, with 12 bases between. The CDR3 is 15 residues long. In germline, CDR1 is MGHRA, CDR2 YSYEKL. In DNA form, the CDR3 reads TGCGCCAGCAGCCAAGACCAAGTTTTTCGAGAGACCCAGTACTTC. As protein: CASSQDQVFRETQYF.

The chain links TRBV3-1 to TRBJ2-1, with D possibly being TRBD1 or TRBD2 (5 bases each). V lost 0 bases and J lost 2, with 11 bases in between. Germline CDR1 and CDR2: LGHDT and YNNKEL (reference sequence). The CDR3 runs 16 residues. CDR3 in amino acids: CASSQDIGATYNEQFF. The CDR3 DNA reads TGTGCCAGCAGCCAAGATATCGGGGCGACCTACAATGAGCAGTTCTTC.

The table lists this clonotype with a count of one. This sequence joins TRBV12-3 or TRBV12-4 and TRBJ2-1; 7 bases line up with TRBD2. J was trimmed by 7 bases and V by 4 bases; bases with no gene match: 10. The CDR3 is made up of 15 amino acids. The CDR3 loop is CASSSWGGVWNEQFF. DNA for the CDR3: TGTGCCAGCAGTTCTTGGGGGGGGGTCTGGAATGAGCAGTTCTTC.

This clonotype was seen a handful of times. V and J are TRBV5-1 and TRBJ2-4; D unclear. The CDR3 extends over 21 amino acids. Germline assignment: CDR1 SGHRS and CDR2 YFSETQ. V gave up 0 bases and J gave up 0 bases, with 25 bases separating them. The CDR3 sequence is CASSLGKPQPFIPLAKNIQYF. The CDR3 DNA is TGCGCCAGCAGCTTGGGAAAGCCACAGCCCTTTATTCCATTAGCCAAAAACATTCAGTACTTC. Complete variable domain (other parts from reference TRBV5-1 and TRBJ2-4): KAGVTQTPRYLIKTRGQQVTLSCSPISGHRSVSWYQQTPGQGLQFLFEYFSETQRNKGNFPGRFSGRQFSNSRSEMNVSTLELGDSALYLCASSLGKPQPFIPLAKNIQYFGAGTRLSVL.

This clonotype has just a few counts. J is TRBJ2-1 and V is TRBV4-1; 9 nucleotides line up with TRBD2. Per the germline V gene, CDR1 is MGHRA and CDR2 is YSYEKL. Germline trimming cut 1 base from V and 0 bases from J; bases unmatched to any gene: 4. This CDR3 contains 17 residues. The CDR3 reads CASSQALAGFSYNEQFF. The CDR3 DNA is TGCGCCAGCAGCCAAGCTCTAGCGGGGTTCTCCTACAATGAGCAGTTCTTC.

This clonotype was seen more than once but under ten times. This chain links TRBV20-1 with TRBJ2-5, with TRBD1 matching over 8 bases. The germline V gene has CDR1 DFQATT and CDR2 SNEGSKA (reference sequence). J gave up 5 bases and V 5 bases, and 10 bases lay outside the gene matches. This CDR3 contains 14 residues. The CDR3 DNA follows: TGCAGTGCTGAGCTACAGGGGGTGAGGGAGACCCAGTACTTC. Protein product: CSAELQGVRETQYF.

The chain joins TRBV29-1 to TRBJ2-1, with 9 bases aligning to TRBD2. In germline, CDR1 is SQVTM, CDR2 ANQGSEA. The CDR3 covers 15 residues. The V and J ends lost 1 base and 4 bases, in that order; junction bases with no gene match: 5. As DNA, the CDR3 is TGCAGCGTTGAAGTTAGGGCGGGAGGGTACAATGAGCAGTTCTTC. As protein: CSVEVRAGGYNEQFF.

CDR3 in amino acids: CASSPRAGGSDTQYF. The CDR3 DNA is TGTGCCAGCAGCCCTCGAGCGGGAGGGTCAGATACGCAGTATTTT. This chain links TRBV7-2 with TRBJ2-3, with 10 bases fitting TRBD2. CDR1 SGHTA and CDR2 FQGNSA come from the germline V gene. The CDR3 has 15 amino acids. Trimming removed 5 bases from V and 4 bases from J; junction bases left unmatched: 6.

This clonotype was seen a handful of times. J is TRBJ1-5 and V is TRBV20-1, with 7 bases lining up with TRBD1. The CDR3 covers 13 residues. Per the germline V gene, CDR1 is DFQATT and CDR2 is SNEGSKA (reference sequence). J lost 1 base, V lost 4 bases, and 1 base had no gene match. Here the CDR3 DNA reads TGCAGTGCTATACAGGGGAGCAATCAGCCCCAGCATTTT. Its translation: CSAIQGSNQPQHF.

The table lists this clonotype with many counts. This sequence joins TRBV12-3 or TRBV12-4 and TRBJ2-1; D ambiguous. The CDR3 extends over 15 amino acids. Trimming pared 8 bases from V and 4 bases from J, leaving 18 bases between. The CDR3 here is CASSNTRPLYNEQFF. CDR3 coding DNA: TGTGCCAGCTCTAACACCCGTCCTTTATACAATGAGCAGTTCTTC.